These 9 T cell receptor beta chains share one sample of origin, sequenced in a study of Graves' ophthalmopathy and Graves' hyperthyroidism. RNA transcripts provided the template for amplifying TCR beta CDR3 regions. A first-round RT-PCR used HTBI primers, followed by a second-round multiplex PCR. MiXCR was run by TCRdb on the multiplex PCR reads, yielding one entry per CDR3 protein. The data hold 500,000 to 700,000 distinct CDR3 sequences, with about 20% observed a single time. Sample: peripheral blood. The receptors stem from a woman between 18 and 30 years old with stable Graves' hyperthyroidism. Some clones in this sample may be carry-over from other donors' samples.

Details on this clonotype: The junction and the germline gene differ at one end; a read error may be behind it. The CDR3 region has the DNA TGTGCCAGCCTCCCCACGGAAAACACTAAAGCTTTCTTT. This codes for CASLPTENTKAFF. The chain employs TRBV18 and TRBJ1-1; D call uncertain. Germline lookup yields CDR1 KGHSH and CDR2 LQKENI. The CDR3 totals 13 residues. The full variable domain, with the rest looked up from reference TRBV18 and TRBJ1-1, is NAGVMQNPRHLVRRRGQEARLRCSPMKGHSHVYWYRQLPEEGLKFMVYLQKENIIDESGMPKERFSAEFPKEGPSILRIQQVVRGDSAAYFCASLPTENTKAFFGQGTRLTVV.

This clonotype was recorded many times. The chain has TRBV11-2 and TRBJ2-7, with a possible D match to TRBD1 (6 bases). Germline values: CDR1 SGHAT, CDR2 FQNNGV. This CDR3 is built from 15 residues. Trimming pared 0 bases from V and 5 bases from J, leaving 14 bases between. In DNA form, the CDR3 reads TGTGCCAGCAGCTTAGAGCCAGGGACAATTAACGAGCAGTACTTC. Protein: CASSLEPGTINEQYF.

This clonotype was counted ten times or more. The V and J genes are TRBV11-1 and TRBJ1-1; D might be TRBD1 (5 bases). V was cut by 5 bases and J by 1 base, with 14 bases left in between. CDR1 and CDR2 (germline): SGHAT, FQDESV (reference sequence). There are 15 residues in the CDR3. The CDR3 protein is CASSHSGTQNTEAFF. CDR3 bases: TGTGCCAGCAGCCATTCCGGGACTCAGAACACTGAAGCTTTCTTT.

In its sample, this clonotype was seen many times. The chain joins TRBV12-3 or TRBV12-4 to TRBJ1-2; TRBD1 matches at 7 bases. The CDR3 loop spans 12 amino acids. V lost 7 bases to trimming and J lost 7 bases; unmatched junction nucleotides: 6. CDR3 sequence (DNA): TGTGCCAGCACCCTCGACAGGGTTGGCTACACCTTC. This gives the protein CASTLDRVGYTF.

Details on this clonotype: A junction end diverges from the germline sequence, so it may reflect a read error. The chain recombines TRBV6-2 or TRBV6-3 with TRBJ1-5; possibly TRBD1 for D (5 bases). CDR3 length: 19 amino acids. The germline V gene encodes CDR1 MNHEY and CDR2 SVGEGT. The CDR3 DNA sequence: TGTGCCAGCACCCTCGCCGAGGCAGGGCAAATCCTAAGCAATCAGCCCCGGCATTTT. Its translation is CASTLAEAGQILSNQPRHF.

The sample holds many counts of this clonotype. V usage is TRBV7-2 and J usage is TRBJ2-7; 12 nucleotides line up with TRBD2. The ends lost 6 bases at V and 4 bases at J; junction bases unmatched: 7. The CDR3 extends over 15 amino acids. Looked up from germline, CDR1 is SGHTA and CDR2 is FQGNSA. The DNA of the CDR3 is TGTGCCAGCAGATCGACTAGCGGGAGTCGTTACGAGCAGTACTTC. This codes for CASRSTSGSRYEQYF.

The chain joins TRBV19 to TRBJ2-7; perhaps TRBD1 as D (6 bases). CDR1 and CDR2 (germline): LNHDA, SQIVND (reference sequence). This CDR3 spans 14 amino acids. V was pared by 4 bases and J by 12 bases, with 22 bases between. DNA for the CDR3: TGTGCCAGTAGTACCGAGGACAGTTCCGCGAAGCCGTACTTC. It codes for CASSTEDSSAKPYF.

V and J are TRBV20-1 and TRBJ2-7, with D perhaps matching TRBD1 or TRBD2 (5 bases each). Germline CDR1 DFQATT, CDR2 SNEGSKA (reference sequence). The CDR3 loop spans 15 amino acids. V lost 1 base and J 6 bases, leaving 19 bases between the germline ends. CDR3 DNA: TGCAGTGCTAGAGGTACCAGTGGGGGTGACTTCGAGCAGTACTTC. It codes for CSARGTSGGDFEQYF.

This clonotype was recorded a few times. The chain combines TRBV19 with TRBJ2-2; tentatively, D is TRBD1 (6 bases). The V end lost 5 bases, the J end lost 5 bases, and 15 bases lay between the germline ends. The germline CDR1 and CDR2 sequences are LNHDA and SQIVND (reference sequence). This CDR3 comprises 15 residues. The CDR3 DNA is TGTGCCAGTAGTTATGGGGGCTTCGGAACCGGGGAGCTGTTTTTT. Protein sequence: CASSYGGFGTGELFF.